This record covers a single T cell receptor beta chain. Its antigen is as yet unknown. The entry originates in a study of shared clonotypes between healthy human individuals. Across the study: Ranging from 18 to 49 in age, donors were two women and a few men.

The CDR3 contains 18 residues. Germline assignment: CDR1 MDHEN and CDR2 SYDVKM. Deletions cut 5 bases from V and 0 bases from J, with 17 bases between. Assay used: immunoSEQ multiplex PCR; TCRdb lists only in-frame clones, some missing. The table includes around 980,000 clones, more than 75% detected once. Overall study findings and caveats: Tissues were not sampled, only blood, and their repertoires likely differ. Read depth was anticipated to influence clonotype sharing among donors.

Splitting the CD4+ cells yielded a CD45RA+ naive subset and a CD45RA-negative memory subset. The TCR originated in a man younger than 35 in good health. Some clones in this sample may be carry-over from other donors' samples. J is TRBJ2-6 and V is TRBV28, with a tentative D call TRBD2 (6 bases). Sequences were obtained from memory CD4+ T cells from PBMCs. The subset was: CD45RA-negative fraction. DNA for the CDR3: TGTGCCAGCAGTCTAATCCGGGACTGGGGCTCTGGGGCCAACGTCCTGACTTTC. As protein: CASSLIRDWGSGANVLTF.